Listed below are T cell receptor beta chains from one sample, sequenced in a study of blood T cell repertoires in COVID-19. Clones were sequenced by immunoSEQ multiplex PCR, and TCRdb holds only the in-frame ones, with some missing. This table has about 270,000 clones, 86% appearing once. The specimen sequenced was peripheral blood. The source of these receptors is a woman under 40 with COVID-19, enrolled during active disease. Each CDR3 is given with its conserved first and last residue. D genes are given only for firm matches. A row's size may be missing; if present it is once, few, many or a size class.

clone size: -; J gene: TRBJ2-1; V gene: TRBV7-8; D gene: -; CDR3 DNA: TGTGCCAGCAGCTTAGACCCGGGGAGAGTGGCCCATGAGCAGTTCTTC; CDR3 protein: CASSLDPGRVAHEQFF
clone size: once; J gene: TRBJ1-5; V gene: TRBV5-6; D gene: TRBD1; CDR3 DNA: TGTGCCAGCAGCCGATTCGACAGGGCGAAACGCAATCAGCCCCAGCATTTT; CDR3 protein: CASSRFDRAKRNQPQHF
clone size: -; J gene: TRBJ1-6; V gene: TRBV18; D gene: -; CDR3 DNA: TGTGCCAGCTCCGATACCAGCTCCTATAATTCACCCCTCCACTTT; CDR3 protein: CASSDTSSYNSPLHF
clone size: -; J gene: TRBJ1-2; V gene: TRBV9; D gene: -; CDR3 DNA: TGTGCCAGCTCCAATCTAGACGACTATGGCTACACCTTC; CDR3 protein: CASSNLDDYGYTF
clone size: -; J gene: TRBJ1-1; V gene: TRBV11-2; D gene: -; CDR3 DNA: TGTGCCAGCAGCACACCGCCCCTTGAAGCTTTCTTT; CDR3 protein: CASSTPPLEAFF
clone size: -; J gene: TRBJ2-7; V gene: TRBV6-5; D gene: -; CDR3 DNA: TGTGCCAGCAGTTACGGGGCAGGGAAGAACGAGCAGTACTTC; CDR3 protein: CASSYGAGKNEQYF
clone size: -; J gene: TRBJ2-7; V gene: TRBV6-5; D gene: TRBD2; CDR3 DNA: TGTGCCAGCAGTTACTTAGCGGGGGCCCACGAGCAGTACTTC; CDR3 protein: CASSYLAGAHEQYF
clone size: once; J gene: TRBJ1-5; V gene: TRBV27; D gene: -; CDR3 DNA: TGTGCCAGCAGTCCACTACAGGGCTACGGCAATCAGCCCCAGCATTTT; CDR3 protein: CASSPLQGYGNQPQHF
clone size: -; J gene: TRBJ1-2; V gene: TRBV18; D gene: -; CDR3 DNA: TGTGCCAGCTCACCTAGCGGAACAGGAACCCTCTATGGCTACACCTTC; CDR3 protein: CASSPSGTGTLYGYTF
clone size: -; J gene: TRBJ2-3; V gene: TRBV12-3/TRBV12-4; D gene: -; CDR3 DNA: TGTGCCAGCAGTCCGAGCACAGATACGCAGTATTTT; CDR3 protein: CASSPSTDTQYF
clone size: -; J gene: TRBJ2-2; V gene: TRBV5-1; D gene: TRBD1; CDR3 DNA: TGCGCCAGCAGCTCGATACCGGTGGGACAGGGGAACACCGGGGAGCTGTTTTTT; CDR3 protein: CASSSIPVGQGNTGELFF
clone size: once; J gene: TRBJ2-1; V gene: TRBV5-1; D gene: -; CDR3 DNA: TGCGCCAGCAGCTATCGTAGCTACACCGCATACAATGAGCAGTTCTTC; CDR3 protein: CASSYRSYTAYNEQFF
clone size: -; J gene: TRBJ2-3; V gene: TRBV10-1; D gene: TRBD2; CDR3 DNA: TGCGCCAGCAGTGAGTCGACCAGCGGGGGGAGCACAGATACGCAGTATTTT; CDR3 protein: CASSESTSGGSTDTQYF
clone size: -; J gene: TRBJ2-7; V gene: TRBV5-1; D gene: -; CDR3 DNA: TGCGCCAGCAGCTTGGTATCGGGTGTGCTCGAGCAGTACTTC; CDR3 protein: CASSLVSGVLEQYF
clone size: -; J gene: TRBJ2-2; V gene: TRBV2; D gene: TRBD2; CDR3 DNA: TGTGCCAGCAGTGACGGGACTAGGGACACCGGGGAGCTGTTTTTT; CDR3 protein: CASSDGTRDTGELFF
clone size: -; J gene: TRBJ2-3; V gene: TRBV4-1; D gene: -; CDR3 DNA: TGCGCCAGCAGCCAAGATGCAGGGAGCACAGATACGCAGTATTTT; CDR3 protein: CASSQDAGSTDTQYF
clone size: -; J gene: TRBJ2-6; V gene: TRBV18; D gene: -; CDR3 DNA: TGTGCCAGCTCACCACTTTCAGGTCTCTCTGGGGCCAACGTCCTGACTTTC; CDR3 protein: CASSPLSGLSGANVLTF
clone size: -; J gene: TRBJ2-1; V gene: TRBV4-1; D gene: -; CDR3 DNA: TGCGCCAGCAGCCCAGCAGGGGCGTCCTCTAGCGAGCAGTTCTTC; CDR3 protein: CASSPAGASSSEQFF
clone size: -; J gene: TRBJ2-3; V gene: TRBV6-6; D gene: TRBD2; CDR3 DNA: TGTGCCAGCAGTCTAGCGGGGAGCACAGATACGCAGTATTTT; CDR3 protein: CASSLAGSTDTQYF
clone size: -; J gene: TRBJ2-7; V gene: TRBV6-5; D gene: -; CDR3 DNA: TGTGCCAGCAGTTACTCGGGCCAGAAGACCTACGAGCAGTACTTC; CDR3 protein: CASSYSGQKTYEQYF
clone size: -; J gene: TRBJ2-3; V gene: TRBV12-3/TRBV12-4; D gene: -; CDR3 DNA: TGTGCCAGCAGTCTACAGGGTGATACGCAGTATTTT; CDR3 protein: CASSLQGDTQYF
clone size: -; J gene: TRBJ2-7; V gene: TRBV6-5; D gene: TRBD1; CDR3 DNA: TGTGCCAGCAGTTCCTACAGGGGAACCTACGAGCAGTACTTC; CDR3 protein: CASSSYRGTYEQYF
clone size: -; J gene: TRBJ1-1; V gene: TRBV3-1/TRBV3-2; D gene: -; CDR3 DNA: TGTGCCAGCAGCCTTCGGGAAAGCACTGAAGCTTTCTTT; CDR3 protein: CASSLRESTEAFF
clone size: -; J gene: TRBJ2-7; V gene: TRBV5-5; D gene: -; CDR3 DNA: TGTGCCAGCAGCCTTCAGGGCCGAGTAAACGAGCAGTACTTC; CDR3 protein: CASSLQGRVNEQYF
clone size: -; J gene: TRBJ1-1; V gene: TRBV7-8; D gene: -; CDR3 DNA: TGTGCCAGCAGCTTAGTATCGGGGGCTGAAGCTTTCTTT; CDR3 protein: CASSLVSGAEAFF
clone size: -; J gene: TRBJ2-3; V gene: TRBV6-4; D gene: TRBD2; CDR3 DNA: TGTGCCAGCAGCGCACTAGCGGGGGGGAGAGATACGCAGTATTTT; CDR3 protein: CASSALAGGRDTQYF